This T cell receptor beta chain was observed in a study of T cell responses to AZD1222 COVID-19 vaccine. Study-level background: Analysis merged second doses at about 4 or about 12 weeks. Study-wide findings and caveats: Repertoire collection took place solely once the T cell response had peaked. Mapped onto spike, vaccine-associated CD4 TCRs spanned it and were dominant at 160-218 and 743-854. Donors in the cohort were predominantly white British and more often female, and clonal diversity was possibly underestimated.

For this clone: Antigen unknown.

The repertoire was sequenced with immunoSEQ multiplex PCR; TCRdb's copy has only in-frame clones and lacks some. The sample records about 120,000 clones, 80% to 90% being singletons. CDR1 and CDR2 from the germline V gene are SGHTA and FQGNSA. The CDR3 has 13 amino acids. V lost 4 bases to trimming and J lost 4 bases, with 10 bases between them. The V call is TRBV7-2, the J call TRBJ1-2; possibly TRBD1 for D (5 bases). This clonotype was sampled from an adult in good health. This specimen consisted of peripheral blood, obtained on day 0 of AZD1222 vaccination. CDR3 in DNA: TGTGCCAGCAGCTCCCCGGGACTCTATGGCTACACCTTC. Translating gives CASSSPGLYGYTF.